Listed below are T cell receptor beta chains from one sample, sequenced in a study of blood T cells in healthy people across ages. TCRdb re-called the 5' RACE reads through MiXCR, storing one row per CDR3 protein. The sample comprises about 800,000 distinct CDR3 sequences, 20% to 30% of which are singletons, and under 4.5% rests with the top ten. This same sample was also taken into another study, of T cells of mothers and their children.

Sequencing was done on a sample of blood. Receptor source: a boy under 18 in good health. CDR3s include the opening cysteine and the closing phenylalanine or tryptophan. The D gene is left open where the match is weak. Only some rows state a clone size, as once, few, many or a class for expanded clones.

abundance,d_gene,j_gene,v_gene,CDR3aa,CDR3nt
NA,TRBD2,TRBJ2-3,TRBV9,CASSAWDYLTDTQYF,TGTGCCAGCAGTGCCTGGGACTACCTCACAGATACGCAGTATTTT
few,TRBD1,TRBJ1-4,TRBV4-1,CASSQEDRASKLFF,TGCGCCAGCAGCCAAGAGGACAGGGCGAGTAAACTGTTTTTT
few,NA,TRBJ2-7,TRBV5-1,CASSLVLDSSYEQYF,TGCGCCAGCAGCTTGGTGTTGGACAGCTCCTACGAGCAGTACTTC
NA,NA,TRBJ2-5,TRBV29-1,CSAEGGRDSRETQYF,TGCAGCGCTGAGGGGGGAAGGGACAGTAGGGAGACCCAGTACTTC
few,NA,TRBJ2-1,TRBV12-3/TRBV12-4,CASSAPATYNEQFF,TGTGCCAGCAGCGCTCCGGCAACCTACAATGAGCAGTTCTTC
NA,NA,TRBJ2-5,TRBV15,CATSSMAEFLEETQYF,TGTGCCACCAGCAGTATGGCGGAATTTTTGGAAGAGACCCAGTACTTC
NA,TRBD1,TRBJ2-5,TRBV15,CATRDRGGETQYF,TGTGCCACCAGGGACAGGGGGGGAGAGACCCAGTACTTC
NA,NA,TRBJ2-7,TRBV20-1,CSARDRLGDYYEQYF,TGCAGTGCTAGAGACCGGCTAGGCGACTACTACGAGCAGTACTTC
few,TRBD2,TRBJ2-5,TRBV28,CASSLASGSLGEQYF,TGTGCCAGCAGTCTTGCTAGCGGGAGTCTTGGTGAGCAGTACTTC
few,NA,TRBJ1-6,TRBV4-3,CASSQEPSYNSPLHF,TGCGCCAGCAGCCAAGAACCCTCCTATAATTCACCCCTCCACTTT
few,TRBD1,TRBJ2-5,TRBV29-1,CSGTEDRGYLETQYF,TGCAGCGGCACCGAGGACAGGGGGTATTTGGAGACCCAGTACTTC
NA,NA,TRBJ2-7,TRBV20-1,CSASRKLSYEQYF,TGCAGTGCTAGCAGGAAATTGTCCTACGAGCAGTACTTC
NA,NA,TRBJ2-7,TRBV28,CASTNPGGLYEQYF,TGTGCCAGCACCAACCCTGGAGGGCTCTACGAGCAGTACTTC
NA,TRBD1,TRBJ1-2,TRBV29-1,CSVEDLVGDRGVYGYTF,TGCAGCGTTGAAGATCTAGTCGGGGACAGGGGAGTCTATGGCTACACCTTC
NA,NA,TRBJ2-7,TRBV4-3,CASSQDRYSYEQYF,TGCGCCAGCAGCCAAGATAGATACTCCTACGAGCAGTACTTC
NA,TRBD1,TRBJ2-4,TRBV30,CAWPERGRCGENIQYF,TGTGCCTGGCCCGAGAGGGGGCGTTGTGGGGAAAACATTCAGTACTTC
few,TRBD2,TRBJ2-3,TRBV7-8,CASSLLLAGVFTDTQYF,TGTGCCAGCAGCTTGCTTCTAGCGGGGGTTTTCACAGATACGCAGTATTTT
NA,TRBD2,TRBJ2-5,TRBV20-1,CSAKSGGGLQETQYF,TGCAGTGCTAAAAGCGGGGGGGGGCTCCAAGAGACCCAGTACTTC
few,NA,TRBJ2-2,TRBV7-2,CASSSGGGHTGELFF,TGTGCCAGCAGCTCAGGAGGCGGGCACACCGGGGAGCTGTTTTTT
few,NA,TRBJ2-4,TRBV5-1,CASSLDSGPKNIQYF,TGCGCCAGCAGCTTGGATTCAGGCCCCAAAAACATTCAGTACTTC
few,NA,TRBJ1-2,TRBV16,CASSQRDMSYGYTF,TGTGCCAGCAGCCAACGGGACATGTCCTATGGCTACACCTTC
NA,TRBD2,TRBJ2-7,TRBV20-1,CSAGSGLADRMPYEQYF,TGCAGTGCGGGTAGCGGACTAGCGGACCGGATGCCCTACGAGCAGTACTTC
NA,TRBD1,TRBJ1-6,TRBV4-1,CATANRDRGSPLHF,TGCGCCACCGCAAACAGGGACAGGGGTTCACCCCTCCACTTT
NA,NA,TRBJ1-3,TRBV6-1,CASSEYAPSGNTIYF,TGTGCCAGCAGTGAATACGCGCCCAGCGGAAACACCATATATTTT
NA,TRBD1,TRBJ2-5,TRBV7-9,CASSYGQGKETQYF,TGTGCCAGCAGCTACGGACAGGGAAAAGAGACCCAGTACTTC
NA,TRBD1,TRBJ2-7,TRBV6-6,CASSYSGQGVAEQYF,TGTGCCAGCAGTTACTCCGGACAGGGAGTTGCCGAGCAGTACTTC
few,TRBD1,TRBJ2-7,TRBV20-1,CSATEDRGSHEQYF,TGCAGTGCTACCGAGGACAGGGGCTCCCACGAGCAGTACTTC
NA,TRBD2,TRBJ2-1,TRBV6-2/TRBV6-3,CACSKGTSGFDEQFF,TGTGCCTGCAGCAAAGGGACTAGCGGGTTTGATGAGCAGTTCTTC
few,TRBD2,TRBJ2-3,TRBV29-1,CSARGLAGGPGTDTQYF,TGCAGCGCTCGGGGACTAGCGGGAGGGCCAGGTACAGATACGCAGTATTTT
NA,TRBD2,TRBJ2-3,TRBV7-2,CASSLGGTSGRSSTDTQYF,TGTGCCAGCAGCTTAGGGGGGACTAGCGGGAGATCTAGCACAGATACGCAGTATTTT
NA,TRBD1,TRBJ2-7,TRBV11-2,CASSLAPETGDYEQYF,TGTGCCAGCAGCTTAGCGCCGGAGACAGGGGACTACGAGCAGTACTTC
NA,NA,TRBJ2-2,TRBV28,CASSLGPGNGGELFF,TGTGCCAGCAGTTTGGGCCCGGGAAATGGCGGGGAGCTGTTTTTT
NA,NA,TRBJ2-5,TRBV6-5,CASGRLGTQYF,TGTGCCAGCGGCCGTCTTGGGACCCAGTACTTC
NA,NA,TRBJ2-3,TRBV11-2,CASSSRGNPDTQYF,TGTGCCAGCAGCTCGAGGGGGAATCCAGATACGCAGTATTTT
few,TRBD2,TRBJ2-3,TRBV29-1,CSVEDHGGLAGNTDTRYF,TGCAGCGTTGAAGATCACGGGGGACTAGCGGGAAACACAGATACGCGGTATTTT
few,TRBD1,TRBJ2-5,TRBV27,CASSLSDRGTETQYF,TGTGCCAGCAGTTTATCGGACAGGGGCACAGAGACCCAGTACTTC
NA,TRBD2,TRBJ2-7,TRBV9,CASSATGTSSEQYF,TGTGCCAGCAGCGCAACCGGGACTAGTTCCGAGCAGTACTTC
once,NA,TRBJ2-3,TRBV9,CASSDYGVDTQYF,TGTGCCAGCAGCGACTACGGGGTAGATACGCAGTATTTT
NA,NA,TRBJ2-2,TRBV7-3,CASSDLANTGELFF,TGTGCCAGCAGCGACTTGGCGAACACCGGGGAGCTGTTTTTT
few,NA,TRBJ2-7,TRBV6-1,CASVGFMGSLSYEQYF,TGTGCCAGCGTCGGGTTTATGGGCAGTTTATCCTACGAGCAGTACTTC
NA,NA,TRBJ2-5,TRBV2,CASSGAKETQYF,TGTGCCAGCAGCGGGGCCAAAGAGACCCAGTACTTC
NA,TRBD2,TRBJ2-7,TRBV9,CASSHGGSGYEQYF,TGTGCCAGCAGCCACGGGGGGTCGGGCTACGAGCAGTACTTC
NA,NA,TRBJ1-5,TRBV20-1,CSAAISNQPQHF,TGCAGTGCGGCGATTAGCAATCAGCCCCAGCATTTT
few,NA,TRBJ2-6,TRBV27,CASSTFSGANVLTF,TGTGCCAGCAGTACCTTCTCTGGGGCCAACGTCCTGACTTTC
NA,NA,TRBJ1-4,TRBV6-5,CASRAGPKNEKLFF,TGTGCCAGCAGGGCCGGACCGAAGAATGAAAAACTGTTTTTT
NA,NA,TRBJ1-2,TRBV9,CASSVEGLPNYGYTF,TGTGCCAGCAGCGTAGAAGGACTCCCCAACTATGGCTACACCTTC
NA,NA,TRBJ2-5,TRBV3-1,CASSQVALGETQYF,TGTGCCAGCAGCCAAGTAGCTCTGGGAGAGACCCAGTACTTC